The 17 T cell receptor beta chains below were found in one sample sequenced in a study of blood T cell repertoires in COVID-19. Repertoires were generated with immunoSEQ multiplex PCR, while TCRdb's copy carries only in-frame clones and drops some. Seen here are about 160,000 clones, 75% to 90% observed once, and the top ten hold about 4.2%. Specimen: peripheral blood. The origin of the receptors is a woman in her fifties or sixties with active or convalescent COVID-19.

J is TRBJ1-5 and V is TRBV10-3; 10 bases agree with TRBD1. The trim removed 6 bases at V and 5 bases at J, leaving 4 bases unmatched. Germline V gives CDR1 ENHRY, CDR2 SYGVKD. This CDR3 comprises 14 residues. This CDR3 reads CAIRGTGEDQPQHF. The CDR3 DNA reads TGTGCCATCAGAGGGACAGGGGAAGATCAGCCCCAGCATTTT.

The J gene is TRBJ1-6, the V gene TRBV3-1 (or the pseudogene TRBV3-2); D perhaps matches TRBD1 (5 bases). This CDR3 region has 14 residues. V was cut by 1 base and J by 6 bases, with 7 bases left in between. Germline CDR1 reads LGHDT; CDR2 reads YNNKEL (reference sequence). CDR3 loop: CASSQGQSNSPLHF. The CDR3 DNA sequence: TGTGCCAGCAGCCAAGGACAGAGTAATTCACCCCTCCACTTT.

The V gene is TRBV30, the J gene TRBJ2-3; 8 positions match TRBD1. The germline CDR1 and CDR2 sequences are GTSNPN and SVGIG (reference sequence). V shed 1 base, J shed 4 bases, and the junction held 4 bases outside the gene matches. The CDR3 loop spans 14 amino acids. CDR3 DNA sequence: TGTGCCTGGAGTGCAGGGGGCGGGGCAGATACGCAGTATTTT. It is translated as CAWSAGGGADTQYF.

V gene TRBV7-9 combines with J gene TRBJ2-7, with D tentatively TRBD1 (6 bases). Germline loops: CDR1 SEHNR, CDR2 FQNEAQ (reference sequence). The CDR3 length is 12 residues. V dropped 4 bases and J dropped 5 bases, with 9 bases sitting between them. The DNA of the CDR3 is TGTGCCAGCAGCTCGCACAGGGACGAGCAGTACTTC. Amino acid sequence: CASSSHRDEQYF.

V gene TRBV7-2 combines with J gene TRBJ1-1; the D gene is possibly TRBD1 (5 bases). Germline V lookup: CDR1 SGHTA, CDR2 FQGNSA. The ends were cut back, 4 bases at V and 6 bases at J, with 18 bases in the middle. The CDR3 has 15 residues. CDR3 coding DNA: TGTGCCAGCAGCTCTAGTGGGGGGATGAGGGCTGAAGCTTTCTTT. Translated, it gives CASSSSGGMRAEAFF.

V and J are TRBV10-1 and TRBJ2-3; TRBD1 might be the D (5 bases). This CDR3 is built from 12 residues. Trimming took 6 bases from V and 4 from J, leaving 8 bases between them. The germline CDR1 and CDR2 sequences are WNHNN and SYGVQD (reference sequence). In nucleotides, the CDR3 is TGCGCCAGCAGCCCAGGGCCAGATACGCAGTATTTT. Its protein product is CASSPGPDTQYF.

This chain joins TRBV4-1 and TRBJ1-6; TRBD1 matches at 9 bases. The CDR3 contains 17 residues. From germline, CDR1 is MGHRA and CDR2 YSYEKL. V lost 2 bases, J lost 7 bases, and 9 bases stayed unmatched. Here the CDR3 DNA reads TGCGCCAGCAGCCAATTCGGGACAGGGAAACGGAATTCACCCCTCCACTTT. The encoded protein is CASSQFGTGKRNSPLHF.

The J gene is TRBJ1-2, the V gene TRBV5-5; 7 bases are a match to TRBD1. Germline CDR1 is SGHKS and CDR2 is YYEKEE (reference sequence). The CDR3 runs 14 residues. J was trimmed by 1 base and V by 5 bases; bases with no gene match: 5. CDR3 nucleotides: TGTGCCAGCAGGTCGACAGGGAGTAACTATGGCTACACCTTC. Protein: CASRSTGSNYGYTF.

The table lists this clone with a count of one. The V call is TRBV4-1, the J call TRBJ2-1; D remains ambiguous. The CDR3 is 11 amino acids. Trimming pared 4 bases from V and 8 bases from J, leaving 6 bases between. Germline V CDR1 and CDR2: MGHRA, YSYEKL. The DNA for the CDR3 is TGCGCCAGCAGCCCTGGCTATGAGCAGTTCTTC. Translation: CASSPGYEQFF.

This clone was found many times. This chain links TRBV7-9 with TRBJ1-2, with D possibly being TRBD1 (5 bases). This CDR3 region has 15 residues. Germline lookup yields CDR1 SEHNR and CDR2 FQNEAQ (reference sequence). The V end was cut by 2 bases, the J end by 7 bases, with 17 bases between. The CDR3 nucleotides are TGTGCCAGCAGCTTATCTCAAGCCGGGGGAGGTGGCTACACCTTC. It yields the protein CASSLSQAGGGGYTF.

This clone was counted only a few times. This sequence joins TRBV19 and TRBJ1-4; perhaps TRBD1 as D (5 bases). The V gene lost 7 bases and the J gene lost 0 bases, with 12 bases spanning the gap. Per the germline V gene, CDR1 is LNHDA and CDR2 is SQIVND (reference sequence). This CDR3 spans 15 amino acids. The DNA of the CDR3 is TGTGCCAGTACCGCAGGGTACGCAACTAATGAAAAACTGTTTTTT. It specifies CASTAGYATNEKLFF.

This clone was found once. The gene calls are TRBV19 and TRBJ1-4, with D possibly matching TRBD1 (6 bases). Germline assignment: CDR1 LNHDA and CDR2 SQIVND (reference sequence). The CDR3 consists of 13 residues. V lost 4 bases, J lost 8 bases, and 11 bases lay in between. The CDR3 DNA reads as TGTGCCAGTAGTAAACAGGGCGACGAAAAACTGTTTTTT. Its protein is CASSKQGDEKLFF.

The rearrangement links TRBV6-1 to TRBJ1-1; unclear D gene. The CDR3 loop spans 13 amino acids. Trimming pared 6 bases from V and 1 base from J, leaving 9 bases between. CDR1 is MNHNS and CDR2 is SASEGT in the germline V gene. The CDR3 DNA reads as TGTGCCAGCAGGCCTCAGGCGAACACTGAAGCTTTCTTT. Translated, it gives CASRPQANTEAFF.

The count of this clone is one. CDR3 nucleotide sequence: TGTGCCAGCAGCCGTAATAATTCACCCCTCCACTTT. Translated, it gives CASSRNNSPLHF. This chain connects TRBV6-6 to TRBJ1-6; no definite D call. The CDR3 runs to 12 residues. The V and J ends lost 6 bases and 5 bases respectively, with 5 bases between them. Germline V gene data show CDR1 as MNHNY and CDR2 as SVGAGI (reference sequence).

V is TRBV12-3 or TRBV12-4 and J is TRBJ1-6, with a tentative D call TRBD1 (5 bases). V lost 3 bases and J lost 7, with 7 bases in between. This CDR3 comprises 13 residues. The CDR3 region has the DNA TGTGCCAGCAGTTTGCGGGGGAATTCACCCCTCCACTTT. It encodes CASSLRGNSPLHF.

The chain is built from TRBV9 and TRBJ1-5, with no clear D. V was pared by 0 bases and J by 1 base, with 5 bases between. This CDR3 spans 14 amino acids. The germline CDR1 and CDR2 sequences are SGDLS and YYNGEE. This CDR3 is CASSVDQSNQPQHF. The CDR3 DNA sequence: TGTGCCAGCAGCGTAGATCAGAGCAATCAGCCCCAGCATTTT.

The V gene is TRBV6-5, the J gene TRBJ1-3; D might be TRBD1 (5 bases). V was shortened by 0 bases and J by 8 bases, with 17 bases between the two germline ends. The germline V gene encodes CDR1 MNHEY and CDR2 SVGAGI. The CDR3 sequence is 16 residues long. The CDR3 reads CASSYSAAQGGHTIYF. The DNA for the CDR3 is TGTGCCAGCAGTTACTCGGCAGCTCAGGGCGGACACACCATATATTTT.